In this sample, the clone carrying this TCR beta chain turned up many times. The sample originates from a study of Graves' ophthalmopathy and Graves' hyperthyroidism. Amplification of TCR beta CDR3 regions used RNA transcripts. HTBI primers were employed in first-round RT-PCR, then a second-round multiplex PCR followed. TCRdb re-derived calls from the multiplex PCR reads in MiXCR, one entry per CDR3 protein. The table includes 350,000 to 450,000 distinct CDR3 sequences, about 16% detected once. Germline V lookup: CDR1 SGHTA, CDR2 FQGTGA. The V and J ends lost 0 bases and 12 bases, in that order; junction bases with no gene match: 6. The CDR3 spans 13 residues. Other autoimmune diseases, uncontrolled infections, pregnancy or lactation ruled patients out of participation. A volume of around 9.5 ml of fresh peripheral blood supplied the PBMCs.

J is TRBJ2-7 and V is TRBV7-3; the match to TRBD1 covers 9 bases. This TCR derives from a woman between 18 and 29 years old with Graves' ophthalmopathy. The sequencing sample was made of peripheral blood. The CDR3 loop is CASSLTPGQGLYF. DNA for the CDR3: TGTGCCAGCAGCTTAACCCCGGGACAGGGATTGTACTTC. The full variable domain, completed using reference TRBV7-3 and TRBJ2-7, is GAGVSQTPSNKVTEKGKYVELRCDPISGHTALYWYRQSLGQGPEFLIYFQGTGAADDSGLPNDRFFAVRPEGSVSTLKIQRTERGDSAVYLCASSLTPGQGLYFGPGTRLTVT.